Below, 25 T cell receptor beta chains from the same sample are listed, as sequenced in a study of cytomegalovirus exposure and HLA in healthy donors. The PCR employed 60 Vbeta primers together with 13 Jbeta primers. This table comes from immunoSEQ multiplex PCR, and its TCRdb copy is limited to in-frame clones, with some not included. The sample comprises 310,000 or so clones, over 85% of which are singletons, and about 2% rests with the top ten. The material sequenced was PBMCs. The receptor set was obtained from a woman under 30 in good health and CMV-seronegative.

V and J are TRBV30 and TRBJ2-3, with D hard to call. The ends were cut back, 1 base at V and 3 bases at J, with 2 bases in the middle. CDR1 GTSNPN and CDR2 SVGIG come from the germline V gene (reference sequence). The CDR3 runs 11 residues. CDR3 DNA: TGTGCCTGGAGTGCTACAGATACGCAGTATTTT. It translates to CAWSATDTQYF.

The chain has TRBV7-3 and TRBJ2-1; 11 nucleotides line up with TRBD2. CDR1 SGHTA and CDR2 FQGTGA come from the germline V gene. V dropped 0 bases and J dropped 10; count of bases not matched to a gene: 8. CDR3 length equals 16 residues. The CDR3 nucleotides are TGTGCCAGCAGCTTAACAAGTCTAGCGGGGGGCCGGGAGCAGTTCTTC. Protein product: CASSLTSLAGGREQFF.

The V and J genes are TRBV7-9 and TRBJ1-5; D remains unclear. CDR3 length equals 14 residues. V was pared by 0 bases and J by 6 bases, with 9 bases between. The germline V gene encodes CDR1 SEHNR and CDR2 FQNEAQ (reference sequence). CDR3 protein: CASSLALDGQPQHF. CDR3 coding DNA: TGTGCCAGCAGCTTAGCGTTAGATGGTCAGCCCCAGCATTTT.

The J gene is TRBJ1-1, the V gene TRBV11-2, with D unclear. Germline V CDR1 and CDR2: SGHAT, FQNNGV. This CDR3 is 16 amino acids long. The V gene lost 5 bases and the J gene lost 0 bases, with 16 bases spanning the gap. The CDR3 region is CASSPTSGRLNTEAFF. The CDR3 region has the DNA TGTGCCAGCAGCCCAACATCAGGAAGACTGAACACTGAAGCTTTCTTT.

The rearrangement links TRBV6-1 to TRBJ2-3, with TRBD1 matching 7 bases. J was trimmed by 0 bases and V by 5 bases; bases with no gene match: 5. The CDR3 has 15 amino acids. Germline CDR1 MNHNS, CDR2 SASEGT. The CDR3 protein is CASSPQGVSTDTQYF. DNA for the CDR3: TGTGCCAGCAGTCCGCAGGGGGTAAGCACAGATACGCAGTATTTT.

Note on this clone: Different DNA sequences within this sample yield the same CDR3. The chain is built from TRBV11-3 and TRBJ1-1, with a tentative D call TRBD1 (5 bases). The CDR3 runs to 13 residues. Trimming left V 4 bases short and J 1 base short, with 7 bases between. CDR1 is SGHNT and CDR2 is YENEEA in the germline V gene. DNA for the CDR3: TGTGCCAGCAGCTCAACAGGGAACACTGAAGCTTTCTTT. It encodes CASSSTGNTEAFF.

The CDR3 here is CASSRQGASAGELFF. The CDR3 DNA reads TGTGCCAGCTCTCGACAGGGGGCTAGCGCGGGGGAGCTGTTTTTT. The rearrangement uses TRBV18 and TRBJ2-2; the match to TRBD1 covers 10 bases. V was clipped by 6 bases and J by 8 bases; unmatched bases: 9. This CDR3 has 15 amino acids. Germline V gene data show CDR1 as KGHSH and CDR2 as LQKENI.

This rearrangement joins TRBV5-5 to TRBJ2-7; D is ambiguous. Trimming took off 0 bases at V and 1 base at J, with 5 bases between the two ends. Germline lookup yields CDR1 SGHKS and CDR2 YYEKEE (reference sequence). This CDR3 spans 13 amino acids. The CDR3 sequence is CASSLGVSYEQYF. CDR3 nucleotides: TGTGCCAGCAGCTTGGGCGTTTCCTACGAGCAGTACTTC.

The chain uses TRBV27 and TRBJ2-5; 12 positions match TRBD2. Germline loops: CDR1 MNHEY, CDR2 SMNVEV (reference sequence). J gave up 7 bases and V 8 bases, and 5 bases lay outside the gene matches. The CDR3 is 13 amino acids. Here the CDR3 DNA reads TGTGCCAGCCGACAACTAGCGGGGGGGACCCAGTACTTC. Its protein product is CASRQLAGGTQYF.

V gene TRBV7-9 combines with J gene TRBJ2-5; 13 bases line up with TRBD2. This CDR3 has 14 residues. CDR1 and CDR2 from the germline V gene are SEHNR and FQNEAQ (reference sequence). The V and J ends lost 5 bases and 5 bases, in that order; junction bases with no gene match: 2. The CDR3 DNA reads TGTGCCAGCAGCCTGACTAGCGGGGGGGAGACCCAGTACTTC. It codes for CASSLTSGGETQYF.

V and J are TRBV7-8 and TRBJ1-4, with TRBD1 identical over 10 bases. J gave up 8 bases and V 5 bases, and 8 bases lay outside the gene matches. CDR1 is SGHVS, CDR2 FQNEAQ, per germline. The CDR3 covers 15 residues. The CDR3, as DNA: TGTGCCAGCAGCCTGACAGGGGGCGCGGAGGAAAAACTGTTTTTT. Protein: CASSLTGGAEEKLFF. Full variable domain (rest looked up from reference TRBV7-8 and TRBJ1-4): GAGVSQSPRYKVAKRGQDVALRCDPISGHVSLFWYQQALGQGPEFLTYFQNEAQLDKSGLPSDRFFAERPEGSVSTLKIQRTQQEDSAVYLCASSLTGGAEEKLFFGSGTQLSVL.

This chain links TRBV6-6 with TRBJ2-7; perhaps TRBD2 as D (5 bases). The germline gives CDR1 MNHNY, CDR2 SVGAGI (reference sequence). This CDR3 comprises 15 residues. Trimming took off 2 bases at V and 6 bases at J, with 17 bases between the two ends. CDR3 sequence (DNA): TGTGCCAGCAGTTACGGTCGGGGTGTGCTGGTCGAGCAGTACTTC. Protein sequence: CASSYGRGVLVEQYF.

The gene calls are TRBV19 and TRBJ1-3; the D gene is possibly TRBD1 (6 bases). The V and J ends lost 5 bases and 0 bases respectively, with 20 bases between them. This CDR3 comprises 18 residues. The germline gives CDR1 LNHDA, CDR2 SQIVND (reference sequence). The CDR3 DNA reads TGTGCCAGTAGTCGCCAGCTTGTACAGGGACCCTCTGGAAACACCATATATTTT. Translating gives CASSRQLVQGPSGNTIYF.

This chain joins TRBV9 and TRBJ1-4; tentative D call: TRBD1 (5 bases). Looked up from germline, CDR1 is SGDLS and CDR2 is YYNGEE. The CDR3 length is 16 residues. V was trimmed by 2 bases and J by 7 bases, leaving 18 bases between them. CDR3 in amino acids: CASSVGVGGVGEKLFF. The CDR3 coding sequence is TGTGCCAGCAGCGTTGGGGTGGGAGGGGTAGGTGAAAAACTGTTTTTT.

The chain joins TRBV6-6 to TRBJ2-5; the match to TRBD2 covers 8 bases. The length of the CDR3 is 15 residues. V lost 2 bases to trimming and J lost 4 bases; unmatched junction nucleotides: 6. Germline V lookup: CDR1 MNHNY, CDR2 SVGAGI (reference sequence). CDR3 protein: CASSYVGGAGETQYF. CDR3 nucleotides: TGTGCCAGCAGTTACGTCGGGGGGGCTGGAGAGACCCAGTACTTC.

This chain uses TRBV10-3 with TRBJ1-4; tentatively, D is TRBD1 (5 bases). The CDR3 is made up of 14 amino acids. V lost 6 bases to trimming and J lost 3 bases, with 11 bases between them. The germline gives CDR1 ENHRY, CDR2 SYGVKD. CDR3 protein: CAIRDSLSNEKLFF. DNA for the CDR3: TGTGCCATCAGAGACAGCCTATCTAATGAAAAACTGTTTTTT.

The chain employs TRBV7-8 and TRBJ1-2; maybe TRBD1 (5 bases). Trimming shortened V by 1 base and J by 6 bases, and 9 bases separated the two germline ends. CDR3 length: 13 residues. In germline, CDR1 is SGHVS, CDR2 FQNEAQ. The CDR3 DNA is TGTGCCAGCAGCTTAGGATTAGGGGATGGCTACACCTTC. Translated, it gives CASSLGLGDGYTF.

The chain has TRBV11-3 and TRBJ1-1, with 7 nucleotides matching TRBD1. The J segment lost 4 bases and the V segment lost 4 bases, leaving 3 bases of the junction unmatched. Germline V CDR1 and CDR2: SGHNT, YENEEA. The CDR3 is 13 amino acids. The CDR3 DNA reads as TGTGCCAGCAGCTCCCAGGGGGGCACTGAAGCTTTCTTT. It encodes CASSSQGGTEAFF.

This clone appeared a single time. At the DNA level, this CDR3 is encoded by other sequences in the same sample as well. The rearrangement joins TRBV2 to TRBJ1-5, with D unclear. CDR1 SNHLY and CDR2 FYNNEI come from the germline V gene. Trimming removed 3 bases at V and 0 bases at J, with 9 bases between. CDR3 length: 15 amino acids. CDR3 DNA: TGTGCCAGCAGTGACGGCGGGTATAGCAATCAGCCCCAGCATTTT. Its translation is CASSDGGYSNQPQHF.

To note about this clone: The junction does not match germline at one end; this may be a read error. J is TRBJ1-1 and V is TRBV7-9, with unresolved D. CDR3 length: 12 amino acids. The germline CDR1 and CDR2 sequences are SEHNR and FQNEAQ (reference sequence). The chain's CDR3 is CSSSLGGTEAFF. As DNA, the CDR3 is TGTTCCAGCAGTCTAGGAGGCACTGAAGCTTTCTTT.

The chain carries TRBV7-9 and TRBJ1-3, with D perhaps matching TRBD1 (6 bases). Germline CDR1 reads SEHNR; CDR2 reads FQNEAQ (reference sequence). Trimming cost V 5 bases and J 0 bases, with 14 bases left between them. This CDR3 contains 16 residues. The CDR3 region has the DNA TGTGCCAGCAGCCGCCCCGCACAGGGCTCTGGAAACACCATATATTTT. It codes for CASSRPAQGSGNTIYF.

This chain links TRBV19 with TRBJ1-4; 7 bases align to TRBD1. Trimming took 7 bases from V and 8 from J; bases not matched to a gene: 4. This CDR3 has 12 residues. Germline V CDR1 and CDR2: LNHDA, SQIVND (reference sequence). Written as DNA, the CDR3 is TGTGCCAGTACCACCAGGGGGGAAAAACTGTTTTTT. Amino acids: CASTTRGEKLFF.

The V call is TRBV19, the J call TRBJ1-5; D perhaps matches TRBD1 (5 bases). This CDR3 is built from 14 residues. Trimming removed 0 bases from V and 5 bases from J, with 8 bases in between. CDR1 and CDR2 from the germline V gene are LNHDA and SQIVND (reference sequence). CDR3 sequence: CASSIEGGYQPQHF. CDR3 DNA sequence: TGTGCCAGTAGTATAGAGGGGGGTTATCAGCCCCAGCATTTT.

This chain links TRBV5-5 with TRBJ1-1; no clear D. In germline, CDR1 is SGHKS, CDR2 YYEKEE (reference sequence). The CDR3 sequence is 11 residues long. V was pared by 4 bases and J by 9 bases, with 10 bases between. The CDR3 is CASSLTEKAFF. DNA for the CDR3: TGTGCCAGCAGCCTCACAGAGAAAGCTTTCTTT.

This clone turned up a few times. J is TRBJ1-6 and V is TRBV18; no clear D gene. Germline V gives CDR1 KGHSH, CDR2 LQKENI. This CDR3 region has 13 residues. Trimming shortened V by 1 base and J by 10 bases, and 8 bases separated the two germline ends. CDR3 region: CASSPLEESPLHF. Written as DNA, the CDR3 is TGTGCCAGCTCACCACTGGAGGAGTCACCCCTCCACTTT.